This T cell receptor (beta chain) was sequenced for a study of blood T cells in healthy people across ages. A second PCR of about 6 to 11 cycles used a sample-barcoded 5' primer and a J-beta primer mix. TCRdb itself ran the 5' RACE reads through MiXCR, one entry per CDR3 protein. Among 600,000 to 900,000 distinct CDR3 sequences, roughly 25% were seen once, and the ten largest hold 3%. This clonotype has more than one count but fewer than ten. Trimming cost V 6 bases and J 4 bases; bases outside gene matches: 4. The CDR3 loop spans 14 amino acids. Germline-derived CDR1 and CDR2 are SNHLY and FYNNEI. The same data also went into a second study, on T cells of mothers and their children.

This clonotype originated in a boy younger than 18 in good health. This rearrangement joins TRBV2 to TRBJ2-5; 11 positions match TRBD1. Sequencing was carried out using blood. The CDR3 DNA is TGTGCCAGCAGGGGGGACAGGGGGACAGAGACCCAGTACTTC. This gives the protein CASRGDRGTETQYF.